This entry describes one T cell receptor (beta chain). The table lists this clonotype with many counts. Its antigen target is currently unknown. It has no much larger one-base neighbor in the sample; base qualities were not kept. The germline V gene yields SGDLS for CDR1 and YYNGEE for CDR2. V and J are truncated by 0 bases and 1 base respectively, leaving an intervening sequence of 5 bases. The CDR3 runs 14 amino acids, cysteine and phenylalanine included. The read is trimmed to its CDR3 DNA, 42 bases read in frame from base 1. The sample comes from a study of response to subunit inactivated influenza vaccine (dated by TCRdb to the late 2010s). Looking at the study overall: Deep quantitative profiling of the T cell receptor repertoire was used in the study to follow responses to a trivalent subunit inactivated influenza vaccine. Overall study results and their limits: The authors proposed that each seasonal influenza vaccination may bring in only a limited number of new T cells.

Library preparation employed RT-PCR. Sequencing took place on an Illumina HiSeq 2500. The public sequencing data were trimmed at Q25 with fastp and processed into clonotypes with MiXCR by TCRdb, which kept only in-frame beta chains. Every CDR3 protein is listed once, alongside the most common genes and DNA of its rows. The table for this sample lists approximately 170,000 distinct CDR3 sequences; about an eighth of them were counted only once. Roughly 25% of the sample is in the top ten clones. This specimen consisted of CD8+ T cells sorted from PBMCs, obtained roughly 5 days after vaccination. The receptor chain draws on TRBV9 and TRBJ1-5; the D gene cannot be resolved reliably. The origin of this receptor is a man in his forties or fifties who received an inactivated influenza vaccine. Donor details come from another sample of the same person, matched by shared clones. The nucleotide sequence reads as follows: TGTGCCAGCAGCGTAGGGGGAAGCAATCAGCCCCAGCATTTT. Its product reads: CASSVGGSNQPQHF. Supplemented by the reference TRBV9 and TRBJ1-5 proteins around the CDR3, the complete variable domain is DSGVTQTPKHLITATGQRVTLRCSPRSGDLSVYWYQQSLDQGLQFLIQYYNGEERAKGNILERFSAQQFPDLHSELNLSSLELGDSALYFCASSVGGSNQPQHFGDGTRLSIL.